This entry lists 30 T cell receptor beta chains sequenced from one sample in a study of identical twins. TCRdb ran MiXCR on the 5' RACE reads and lists one entry per CDR3 protein. The sample records 200,000 to 250,000 distinct CDR3 sequences, around 6.5% being singletons. These data were also reused for a study on T cells expressing NK-cell markers.

The sequenced material came from CD8+ T cells sorted from blood. The receptors stem from a woman under 30 in good health.

V gene TRBV20-1 combines with J gene TRBJ2-7; 11 positions agree with TRBD2. The ends lost 6 bases at V and 0 bases at J; junction bases unmatched: 13. The CDR3 contains 17 residues. CDR1 and CDR2 from the germline V gene are DFQATT and SNEGSKA (reference sequence). The DNA for the CDR3 is TGCAGTGCCCCCCTTAGGACTAGCGGGTATCCCTCCTACGAGCAGTACTTC. Its protein product is CSAPLRTSGYPSYEQYF.

This clonotype came up many times. The J gene is TRBJ2-7, the V gene TRBV3-1; D uncertain. V shed 1 base and J shed 3 bases, with 7 bases lying between them. This CDR3 contains 13 residues. Per germline, CDR1 LGHDT and CDR2 YNNKEL (reference sequence). Here the CDR3 DNA reads TGTGCCAGCAGCCAAGTGTTTCTCTACGAGCAGTACTTC. This encodes CASSQVFLYEQYF.

The chain has TRBV6-6 and TRBJ2-5, with 7 bases fitting TRBD2. With 7 bases clipped from V and 4 bases from J, the junction kept 3 bases outside the gene matches. The germline V gene encodes CDR1 MNHNY and CDR2 SVGAGI (reference sequence). The CDR3 has 12 residues. The DNA of the CDR3 is TGTGCCAGCACTTGGGGGGGAGAGACCCAGTACTTC. Residues: CASTWGGETQYF.

This clonotype was counted a few times. This chain connects TRBV7-2 to TRBJ1-2, with unresolved D. CDR1 SGHTA and CDR2 FQGNSA come from the germline V gene. The V end lost 5 bases, the J end lost 6 bases, and 13 bases lay between the germline ends. This CDR3 comprises 13 residues. CDR3 amino acids: CASSRRAVDGYTF. CDR3 coding DNA: TGTGCCAGCAGCCGCCGGGCCGTAGATGGCTACACCTTC.

This clonotype showed up just a few times. V is TRBV12-5 and J is TRBJ2-2; D may be TRBD2 (6 bases). Germline-derived CDR1 and CDR2 are LGHNT and FRNRAP. There are 14 residues in the CDR3. V was shortened by 8 bases and J by 10 bases, with 20 bases between the two germline ends. CDR3 protein: CASFGTPNSEELFF. For the CDR3, the DNA is TGTGCTAGTTTTGGGACTCCTAATTCGGAGGAGCTGTTTTTT.

This clonotype has more than one count but fewer than ten. This chain uses TRBV9 with TRBJ2-7; D not certain. Germline CDR1 and CDR2: SGDLS and YYNGEE. This CDR3 is built from 11 residues. V shed 0 bases and J shed 5 bases, with 3 bases lying between them. Here the CDR3 DNA reads TGTGCCAGCAGCGTAGAGGACGAGCAGTACTTC. It codes for CASSVEDEQYF.

This clonotype appeared a few times. The chain is built from TRBV27 and TRBJ2-7; 7 bases align to TRBD2. V lost 6 bases, J lost 7 bases, and 15 bases stayed unmatched. There are 15 residues in the CDR3. CDR1 and CDR2 from the germline V gene are MNHEY and SMNVEV (reference sequence). The CDR3 sequence is CASRPILAQSGEQYF. CDR3 sequence (DNA): TGTGCCAGCAGACCGATACTAGCGCAATCAGGGGAGCAGTACTTC.

This clonotype came up many times. This chain links TRBV2 with TRBJ2-1; D not resolved. The ends were cut back, 5 bases at V and 1 base at J, with 3 bases in the middle. This CDR3 has 12 amino acids. Germline lookup yields CDR1 SNHLY and CDR2 FYNNEI. The CDR3 is CASSWSYNEQFF. CDR3 DNA sequence: TGTGCCAGCAGTTGGTCCTACAATGAGCAGTTCTTC.

This chain links TRBV29-1 with TRBJ2-6; weak D call: TRBD1 (6 bases). The CDR3 spans 16 residues. Germline CDR1 is SQVTM and CDR2 is ANQGSEA. Trimming pared 0 bases from V and 0 bases from J, leaving 9 bases between. The CDR3, as DNA: TGCAGCGTTGAAGATAGGGACAACTCTGGGGCCAACGTCCTGACTTTC. This gives the protein CSVEDRDNSGANVLTF.

The J gene is TRBJ2-7, the V gene TRBV6-1; D is undetermined. Germline V gene data show CDR1 as MNHNS and CDR2 as SASEGT. This CDR3 comprises 14 residues. V was shortened by 5 bases and J by 6 bases, with 17 bases between the two germline ends. The CDR3 loop is CASSIYPRGGEQYF. CDR3 nucleotides: TGTGCCAGCAGTATCTACCCCCGAGGCGGCGAGCAGTACTTC.

This chain uses TRBV12-3 or TRBV12-4 with TRBJ2-2, with TRBD1 as a possible D gene (6 bases). V dropped 8 bases and J dropped 7 bases, with 17 bases sitting between them. This CDR3 region has 14 residues. The CDR3 coding sequence is TGTGCCAGCGGGCCCCAGGGGTTTGGCGGGGAGCTGTTTTTT. Its translation is CASGPQGFGGELFF.

This clonotype was observed at least ten times. The chain has TRBV13 and TRBJ2-1; 9 nucleotides align to TRBD1. The CDR3 covers 16 residues. Germline V gives CDR1 PRHDT, CDR2 FYEKMQ (reference sequence). V was clipped by 6 bases and J by 0 bases; unmatched bases: 6. The CDR3 is CASRDRGGSSYNEQFF. The CDR3 DNA sequence: TGTGCCAGCAGAGACAGGGGGGGGTCCTCCTACAATGAGCAGTTCTTC.

This clonotype was observed many times. The chain joins TRBV20-1 to TRBJ2-2; no clear D. This CDR3 has 14 residues. Germline V gene sequence: CDR1 DFQATT, CDR2 SNEGSKA (reference sequence). Trimming cost V 6 bases and J 6 bases, with 17 bases left between them. The CDR3 protein is CSAPSRLVPGELFF. CDR3 nucleotide sequence: TGCAGTGCCCCCTCCCGGCTAGTACCCGGGGAGCTGTTTTTT.

Points on this clonotype: The germline gene is not matched at one end of the junction; a read error may be the cause. This sequence joins TRBV29-1 and TRBJ1-1; D is possibly TRBD1 (5 bases). CDR1 and CDR2 from the germline V gene are SQVTM and ANQGSEA. The CDR3 covers 11 residues. CDR3 in amino acids: CRGDLNTEAFF. In DNA form, the CDR3 reads TGTCGGGGGGATTTGAACACTGAAGCTTTCTTT.

This clonotype was recorded at least ten times. The chain couples TRBV9 to TRBJ2-1; TRBD2 aligns across 9 bases. Germline V gives CDR1 SGDLS, CDR2 YYNGEE. This CDR3 is 16 amino acids long. J was trimmed by 6 bases and V by 7 bases; bases with no gene match: 14. As DNA, the CDR3 is TGTGCCAGCGCAAATCAGAGGGGCGGGAGGGCCAATGAGCAGTTCTTC. The encoded protein is CASANQRGGRANEQFF.

This clonotype was detected ten times or more. V and J are TRBV6-1 and TRBJ2-2, with 13 bases identical to TRBD2. V dropped 6 bases and J dropped 6; count of bases not matched to a gene: 4. Germline V CDR1 and CDR2: MNHNS, SASEGT. This CDR3 contains 15 residues. CDR3 amino acids: CASSFGLAGAGELFF. CDR3 in DNA: TGTGCCAGCAGCTTCGGACTAGCGGGGGCCGGGGAGCTGTTTTTT.

This clonotype appeared a few times. The V gene is TRBV27, the J gene TRBJ1-1; no clear D. Per germline, CDR1 MNHEY and CDR2 SMNVEV (reference sequence). The V and J ends lost 5 bases and 3 bases respectively, with 10 bases between them. The CDR3 is 13 amino acids. CDR3 sequence reads: CASSPSAYTEAFF. CDR3 bases: TGTGCCAGCAGTCCGTCGGCGTACACTGAAGCTTTCTTT.

This clonotype was recorded at least ten times. J is TRBJ1-6 and V is TRBV9, with TRBD1 identical over 7 bases. The V and J ends lost 2 bases and 6 bases, in that order; junction bases with no gene match: 5. This CDR3 comprises 15 residues. In germline, CDR1 is SGDLS, CDR2 YYNGEE. CDR3 sequence (DNA): TGTGCCAGCAGCGTGGAGGGGGCCGTTAATTCACCCCTCCACTTT. This encodes CASSVEGAVNSPLHF. Full variable domain (remainder filled in from reference TRBV9 and TRBJ1-6): DSGVTQTPKHLITATGQRVTLRCSPRSGDLSVYWYQQSLDQGLQFLIQYYNGEERAKGNILERFSAQQFPDLHSELNLSSLELGDSALYFCASSVEGAVNSPLHFGNGTRLTVT.

This clonotype was found many times. The chain is built from TRBV6-1 and TRBJ2-2; TRBD2 matches 14 bases. The germline V gene encodes CDR1 MNHNS and CDR2 SASEGT. The CDR3 contains 16 residues. The V gene end was trimmed by 5 bases and the J gene end by 5 bases; junction bases not matched to a gene: 4. The CDR3 DNA is TGTGCCAGCAGTATGGGACTAGCGGGAGAAACCGGGGAGCTGTTTTTT. Protein sequence: CASSMGLAGETGELFF.

The sample holds a few counts of this clonotype. The chain joins TRBV5-1 to TRBJ2-3, with 7 bases aligning to TRBD2. The V segment lost 0 bases and the J segment 0 bases; nucleotides outside the gene matches: 7. Germline V gene sequence: CDR1 SGHRS, CDR2 YFSETQ. The CDR3 extends over 17 amino acids. The CDR3 region is CASSLGDYRTSTDTQYF. DNA of the CDR3: TGCGCCAGCAGCTTGGGGGACTACCGGACTAGCACAGATACGCAGTATTTT. The variable domain in full, with the rest retrieved from reference TRBV5-1 and TRBJ2-3, is KAGVTQTPRYLIKTRGQQVTLSCSPISGHRSVSWYQQTPGQGLQFLFEYFSETQRNKGNFPGRFSGRQFSNSRSEMNVSTLELGDSALYLCASSLGDYRTSTDTQYFGPGTRLTVL.

At least ten counts were recorded for this clonotype. The genes are TRBV7-9 and TRBJ1-5; D ambiguous. The CDR3 spans 16 residues. V was trimmed by 1 base and J by 0 bases, leaving 10 bases between them. Germline V gene lookup returns CDR1 SEHNR and CDR2 FQNEAQ (reference sequence). The CDR3 protein is CASSLGGGYSNQPQHF. The CDR3 DNA is TGTGCCAGCAGCTTAGGCGGAGGATATAGCAATCAGCCCCAGCATTTT.

The CDR3 DNA is TGTGCCAGCAGCACAAAAACAGGGCTAAGGGACGACGAGCAGTACTTC. This sequence encodes CASSTKTGLRDDEQYF. This sequence joins TRBV7-9 and TRBJ2-7; a possible D gene is TRBD1 (6 bases). CDR1 is SEHNR, CDR2 FQNEAQ, per germline (reference sequence). The CDR3 has 16 amino acids. V shed 5 bases and J shed 5 bases, with 22 bases lying between them.

The chain employs TRBV2 and TRBJ1-4, with TRBD1 matching 10 bases. CDR3 length: 15 amino acids. CDR1 and CDR2 (germline): SNHLY, FYNNEI. With V trimmed by 6 bases and J by 6 bases, 7 bases remained unmatched. CDR3: CASRPGTGADEKLFF. CDR3 DNA sequence: TGTGCCAGCAGACCCGGGACAGGGGCAGATGAAAAACTGTTTTTT.

The chain employs TRBV15 and TRBJ2-1; TRBD1 matches at 7 bases. V lost 6 bases and J lost 12; bases outside the gene matches: 8. CDR3 size: 12 residues. Germline V gives CDR1 LNHNV, CDR2 YYDKDF (reference sequence). CDR3 sequence (DNA): TGTGCCACCAGTAACCGGGACAGTGTGCAGTTCTTC. It translates to CATSNRDSVQFF.

The J gene is TRBJ2-5, the V gene TRBV3-1; 12 nucleotides agree with TRBD2. The CDR3 runs to 18 residues. Germline trimming cut 8 bases from V and 5 bases from J; bases unmatched to any gene: 18. Germline CDR1 and CDR2: LGHDT and YNNKEL (reference sequence). The CDR3 here is CASRGWGLAGPFGETQYF. Written as DNA, the CDR3 is TGTGCCAGCCGGGGGTGGGGACTAGCGGGCCCCTTCGGGGAGACCCAGTACTTC.

The rearrangement joins TRBV20-1 to TRBJ2-5; TRBD2 aligns across 15 bases. CDR1 is DFQATT, CDR2 SNEGSKA, per germline (reference sequence). CDR3 length: 19 residues. V shed 6 bases, J shed 4 bases, and the junction held 18 bases outside the gene matches. CDR3 nucleotide sequence: TGCAGTGCACCAGCTGGACTAGCGGGAGGGCCTGGGTGGGGAGAGACCCAGTACTTC. Translation: CSAPAGLAGGPGWGETQYF.

The rearrangement links TRBV18 to TRBJ2-1; 9 bases are shared with TRBD2. Germline V lookup: CDR1 KGHSH, CDR2 LQKENI. The CDR3 totals 14 residues. V lost 5 bases, J lost 5 bases, and 4 bases stayed unmatched. Written as DNA, the CDR3 is TGTGCCAGCTCATTCGCGGGAGGGGACAATGAGCAGTTCTTC. Residues: CASSFAGGDNEQFF.

This clonotype was observed a handful of times. The chain employs TRBV5-5 and TRBJ1-4; perhaps TRBD1 as D (6 bases). V dropped 3 bases and J dropped 8 bases, with 14 bases sitting between them. Germline CDR1 reads SGHKS; CDR2 reads YYEKEE (reference sequence). The CDR3 is 14 amino acids. The CDR3 bases are TGTGCCAGCAGCTCGGGACGGGGGGCGGAAAAACTGTTTTTT. As protein: CASSSGRGAEKLFF. The full variable domain, completed using reference TRBV5-5 and TRBJ1-4, is DAGVTQSPTHLIKTRGQQVTLRCSPISGHKSVSWYQQVLGQGPQFIFQYYEKEERGRGNFPDRFSARQFPNYSSELNVNALLLGDSALYLCASSSGRGAEKLFFGSGTQLSVL.

The gene calls are TRBV13 and TRBJ1-2; D possibly corresponds to TRBD1 (6 bases). The CDR3 extends over 15 amino acids. The germline gives CDR1 PRHDT, CDR2 FYEKMQ (reference sequence). V lost 4 bases and J lost 0, with 12 bases in between. The CDR3 spells CASSSGTTANYGYTF. CDR3 DNA sequence: TGTGCCAGCAGCTCCGGGACAACAGCTAACTATGGCTACACCTTC.

This clonotype has a handful of counts. The rearrangement joins TRBV10-3 to TRBJ1-1; the match to TRBD1 covers 8 bases. The CDR3 length is 16 residues. Per the germline V gene, CDR1 is ENHRY and CDR2 is SYGVKD. The J segment lost 3 bases and the V segment lost 0 bases, leaving 6 bases of the junction unmatched. CDR3 protein: CAISESQDRVYTEAFF. The CDR3 coding sequence is TGTGCCATCAGTGAGTCGCAGGACAGGGTATACACTGAAGCTTTCTTT.